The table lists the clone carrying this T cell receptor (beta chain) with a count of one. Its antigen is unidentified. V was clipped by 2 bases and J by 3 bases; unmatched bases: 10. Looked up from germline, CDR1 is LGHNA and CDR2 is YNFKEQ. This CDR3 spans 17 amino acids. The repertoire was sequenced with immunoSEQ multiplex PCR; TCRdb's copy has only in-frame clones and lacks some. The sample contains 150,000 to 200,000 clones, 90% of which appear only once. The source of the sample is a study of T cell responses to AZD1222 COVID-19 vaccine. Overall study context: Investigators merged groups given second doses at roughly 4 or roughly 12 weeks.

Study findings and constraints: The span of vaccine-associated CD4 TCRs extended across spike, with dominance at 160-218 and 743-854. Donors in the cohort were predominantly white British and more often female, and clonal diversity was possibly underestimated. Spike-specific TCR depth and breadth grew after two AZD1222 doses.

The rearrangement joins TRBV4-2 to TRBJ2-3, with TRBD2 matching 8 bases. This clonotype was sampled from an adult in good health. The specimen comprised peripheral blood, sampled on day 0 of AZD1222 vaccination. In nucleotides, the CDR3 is TGTGCCAGCAGCCAATACGCGGGGGGCCGTTCGACAGATACGCAGTATTTT. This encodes CASSQYAGGRSTDTQYF.